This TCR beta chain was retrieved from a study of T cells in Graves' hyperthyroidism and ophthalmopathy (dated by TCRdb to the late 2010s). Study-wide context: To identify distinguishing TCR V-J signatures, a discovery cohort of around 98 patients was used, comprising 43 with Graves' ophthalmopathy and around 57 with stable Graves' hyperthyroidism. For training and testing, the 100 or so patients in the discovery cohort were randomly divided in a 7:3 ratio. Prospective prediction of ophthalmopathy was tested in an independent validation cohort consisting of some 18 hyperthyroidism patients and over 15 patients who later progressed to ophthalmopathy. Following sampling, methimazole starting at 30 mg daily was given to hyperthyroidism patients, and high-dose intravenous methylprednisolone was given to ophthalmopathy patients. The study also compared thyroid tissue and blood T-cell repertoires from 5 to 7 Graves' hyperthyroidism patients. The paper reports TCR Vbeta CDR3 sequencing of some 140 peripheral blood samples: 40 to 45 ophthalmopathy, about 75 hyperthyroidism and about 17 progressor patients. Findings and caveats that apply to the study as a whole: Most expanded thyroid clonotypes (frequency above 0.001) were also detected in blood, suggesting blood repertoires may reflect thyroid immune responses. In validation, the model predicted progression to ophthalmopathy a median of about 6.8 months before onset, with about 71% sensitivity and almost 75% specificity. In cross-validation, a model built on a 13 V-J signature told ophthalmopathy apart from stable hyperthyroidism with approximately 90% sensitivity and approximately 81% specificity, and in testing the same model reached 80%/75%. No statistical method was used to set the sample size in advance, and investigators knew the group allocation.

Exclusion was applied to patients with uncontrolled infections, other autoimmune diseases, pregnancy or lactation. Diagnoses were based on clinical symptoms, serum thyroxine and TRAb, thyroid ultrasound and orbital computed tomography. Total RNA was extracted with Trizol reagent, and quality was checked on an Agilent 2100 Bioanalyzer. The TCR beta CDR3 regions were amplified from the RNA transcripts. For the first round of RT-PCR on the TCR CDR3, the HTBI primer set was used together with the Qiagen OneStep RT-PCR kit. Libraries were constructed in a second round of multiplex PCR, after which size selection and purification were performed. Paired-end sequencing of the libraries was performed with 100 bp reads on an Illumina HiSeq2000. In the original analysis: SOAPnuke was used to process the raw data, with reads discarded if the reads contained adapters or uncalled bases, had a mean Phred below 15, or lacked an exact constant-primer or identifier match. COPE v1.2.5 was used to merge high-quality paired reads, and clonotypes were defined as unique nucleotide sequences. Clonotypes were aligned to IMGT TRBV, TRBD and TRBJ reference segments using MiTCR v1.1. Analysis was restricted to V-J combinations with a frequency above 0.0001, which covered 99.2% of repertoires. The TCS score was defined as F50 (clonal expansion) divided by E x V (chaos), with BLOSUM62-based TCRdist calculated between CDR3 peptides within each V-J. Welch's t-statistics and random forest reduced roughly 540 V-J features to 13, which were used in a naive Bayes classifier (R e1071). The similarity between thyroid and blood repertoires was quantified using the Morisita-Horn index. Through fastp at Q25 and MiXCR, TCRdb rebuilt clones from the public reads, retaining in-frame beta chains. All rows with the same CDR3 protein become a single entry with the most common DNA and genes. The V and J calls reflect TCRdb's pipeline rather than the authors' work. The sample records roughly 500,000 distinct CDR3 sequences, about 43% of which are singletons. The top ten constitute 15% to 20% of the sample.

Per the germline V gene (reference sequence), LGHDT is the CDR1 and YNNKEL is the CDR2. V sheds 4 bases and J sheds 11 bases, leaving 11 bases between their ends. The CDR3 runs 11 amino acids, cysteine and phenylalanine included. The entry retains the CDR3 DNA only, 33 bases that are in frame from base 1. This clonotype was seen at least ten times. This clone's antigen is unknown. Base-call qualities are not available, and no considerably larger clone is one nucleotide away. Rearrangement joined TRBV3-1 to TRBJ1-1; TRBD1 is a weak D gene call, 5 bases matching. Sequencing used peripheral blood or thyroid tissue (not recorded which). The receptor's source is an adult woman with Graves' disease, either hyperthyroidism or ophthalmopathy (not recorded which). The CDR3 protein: CASSPGHGAFF. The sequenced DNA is TGTGCCAGCAGCCCCGGACATGGGGCTTTCTTT.